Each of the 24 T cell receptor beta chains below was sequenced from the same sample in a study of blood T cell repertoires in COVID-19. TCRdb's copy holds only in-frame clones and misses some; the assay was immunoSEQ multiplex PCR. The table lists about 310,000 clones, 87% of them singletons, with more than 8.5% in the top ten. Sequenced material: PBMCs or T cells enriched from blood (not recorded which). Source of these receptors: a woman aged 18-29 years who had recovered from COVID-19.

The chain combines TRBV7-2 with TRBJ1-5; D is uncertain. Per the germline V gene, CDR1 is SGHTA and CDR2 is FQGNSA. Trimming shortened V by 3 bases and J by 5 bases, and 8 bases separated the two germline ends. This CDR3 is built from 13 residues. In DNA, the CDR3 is TGTGCCAGCAGCTTGACATACTATCAGCCCCAGCATTTT. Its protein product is CASSLTYYQPQHF. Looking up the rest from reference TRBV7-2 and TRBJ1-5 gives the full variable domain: GAGVSQSPSNKVTEKGKDVELRCDPISGHTALYWYRQSLGQGLEFLIYFQGNSAPDKSGLPSDRFSAERTGGSVSTLTIQRTQQEDSAVYLCASSLTYYQPQHFGDGTRLSIL.

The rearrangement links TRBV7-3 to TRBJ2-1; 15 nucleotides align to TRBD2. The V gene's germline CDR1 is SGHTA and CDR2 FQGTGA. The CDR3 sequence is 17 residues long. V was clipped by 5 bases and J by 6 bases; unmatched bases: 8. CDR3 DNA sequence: TGTGCCAGCAGCCCCCACCGGGGACTAGCGGGAGGCAATGAGCAGTTCTTC. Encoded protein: CASSPHRGLAGGNEQFF.

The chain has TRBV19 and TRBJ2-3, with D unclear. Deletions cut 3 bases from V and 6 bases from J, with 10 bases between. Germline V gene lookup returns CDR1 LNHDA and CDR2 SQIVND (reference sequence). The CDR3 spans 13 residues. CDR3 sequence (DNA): TGTGCCAGTAGTATCCCGCTAATGGATACGCAGTATTTT. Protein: CASSIPLMDTQYF.

As DNA, the CDR3 is TGCGCCAGCAGCTTGGCAGGACAGGGTAATTCACCCCTCCACTTT. Encoded protein: CASSLAGQGNSPLHF. V and J are TRBV5-1 and TRBJ1-6, with 8 bases that match TRBD1. This CDR3 has 15 residues. J lost 6 bases, V lost 0 bases, and 2 bases had no gene match. Germline CDR1 and CDR2: SGHRS and YFSETQ.

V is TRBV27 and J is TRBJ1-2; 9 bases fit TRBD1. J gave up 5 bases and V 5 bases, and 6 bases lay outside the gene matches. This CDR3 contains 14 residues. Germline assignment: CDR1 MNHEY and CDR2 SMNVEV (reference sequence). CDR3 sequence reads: CASSADRGVYGYTF. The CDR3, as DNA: TGTGCCAGCAGTGCGGACAGGGGAGTATATGGCTACACCTTC.

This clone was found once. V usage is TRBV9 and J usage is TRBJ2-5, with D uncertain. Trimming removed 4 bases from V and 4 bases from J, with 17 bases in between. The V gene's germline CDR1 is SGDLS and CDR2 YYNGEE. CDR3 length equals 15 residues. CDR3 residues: CASSSRQDIRETQYF. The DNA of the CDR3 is TGTGCCAGCAGCTCCCGCCAAGACATAAGAGAGACCCAGTACTTC.

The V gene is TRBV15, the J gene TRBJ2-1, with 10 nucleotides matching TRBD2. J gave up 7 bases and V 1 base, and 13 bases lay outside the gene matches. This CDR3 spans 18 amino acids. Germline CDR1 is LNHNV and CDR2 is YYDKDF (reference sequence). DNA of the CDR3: TGTGCCACCAGCAGAGTGGTCGGGCTAGCGGGAGTTCGGAATGAGCAGTTCTTC. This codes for CATSRVVGLAGVRNEQFF.

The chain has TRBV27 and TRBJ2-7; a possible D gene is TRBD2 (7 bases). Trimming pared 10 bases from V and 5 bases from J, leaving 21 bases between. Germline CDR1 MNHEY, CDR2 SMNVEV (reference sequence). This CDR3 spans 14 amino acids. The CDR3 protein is CATSHRWGGDEQYF. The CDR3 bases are TGTGCCACCTCCCACCGATGGGGGGGCGACGAGCAGTACTTC.

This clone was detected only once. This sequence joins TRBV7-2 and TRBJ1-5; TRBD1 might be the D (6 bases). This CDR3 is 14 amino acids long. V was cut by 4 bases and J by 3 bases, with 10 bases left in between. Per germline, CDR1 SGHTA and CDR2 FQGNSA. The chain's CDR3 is CASSSQGSNQPQHF. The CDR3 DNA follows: TGTGCCAGCAGCTCTCAGGGGTCCAATCAGCCCCAGCATTTT.

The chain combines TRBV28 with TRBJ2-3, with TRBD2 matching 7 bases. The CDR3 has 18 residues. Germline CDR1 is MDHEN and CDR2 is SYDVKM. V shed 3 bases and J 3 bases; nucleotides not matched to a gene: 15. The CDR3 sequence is CASSFHYLAVGRTDTQYF. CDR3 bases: TGTGCCAGCAGTTTCCATTACCTAGCGGTGGGGAGAACAGATACGCAGTATTTT.

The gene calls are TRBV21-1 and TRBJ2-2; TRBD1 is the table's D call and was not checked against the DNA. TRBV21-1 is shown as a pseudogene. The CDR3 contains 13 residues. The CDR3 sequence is CASNLQGPGELFF. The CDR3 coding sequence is TGTGCCAGCAATTTACAGGGGCCCGGGGAGCTGTTTTTT.

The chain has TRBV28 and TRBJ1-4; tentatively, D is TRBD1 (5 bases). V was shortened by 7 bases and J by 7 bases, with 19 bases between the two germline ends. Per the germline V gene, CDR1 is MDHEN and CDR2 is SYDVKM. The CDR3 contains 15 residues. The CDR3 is CASTTGGAGGEKLFF. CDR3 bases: TGTGCCAGCACCACGGGCGGGGCGGGAGGTGAAAAACTGTTTTTT.

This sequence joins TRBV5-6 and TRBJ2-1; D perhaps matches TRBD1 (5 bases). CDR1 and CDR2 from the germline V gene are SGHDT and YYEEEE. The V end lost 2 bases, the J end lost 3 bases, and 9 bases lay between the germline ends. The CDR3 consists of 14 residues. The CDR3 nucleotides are TGTGCCAGCAGCTTTGCTGACAGCTACAATGAGCAGTTCTTC. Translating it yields CASSFADSYNEQFF.

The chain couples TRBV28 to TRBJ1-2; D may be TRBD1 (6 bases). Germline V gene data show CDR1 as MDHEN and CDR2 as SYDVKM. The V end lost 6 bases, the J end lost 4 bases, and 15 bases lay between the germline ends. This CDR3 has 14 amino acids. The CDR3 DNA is TGTGCCAGCAGACCACAGGGTCGTATCTATGGCTACACCTTC. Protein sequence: CASRPQGRIYGYTF.

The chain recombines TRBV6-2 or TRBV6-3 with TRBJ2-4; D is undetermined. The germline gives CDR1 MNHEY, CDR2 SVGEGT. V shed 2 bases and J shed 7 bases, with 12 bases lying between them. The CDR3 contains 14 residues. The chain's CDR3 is CASSYQLLPNIQYF. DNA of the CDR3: TGTGCCAGCAGTTACCAACTCCTTCCCAACATTCAGTACTTC.

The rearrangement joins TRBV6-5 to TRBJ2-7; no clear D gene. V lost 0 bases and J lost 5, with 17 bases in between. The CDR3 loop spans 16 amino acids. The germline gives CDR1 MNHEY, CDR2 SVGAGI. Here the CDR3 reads CASSYSRPDNHHEQYF. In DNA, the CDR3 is TGTGCCAGCAGTTACTCCAGGCCTGATAACCACCACGAGCAGTACTTC.

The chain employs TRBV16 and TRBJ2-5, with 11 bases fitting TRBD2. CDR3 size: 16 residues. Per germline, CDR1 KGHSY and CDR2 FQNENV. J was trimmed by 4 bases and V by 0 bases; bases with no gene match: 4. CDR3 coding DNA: TGTGCCAGCAGCCAATCACTAGCGGGAGCATCAGAGACCCAGTACTTC. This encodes CASSQSLAGASETQYF.

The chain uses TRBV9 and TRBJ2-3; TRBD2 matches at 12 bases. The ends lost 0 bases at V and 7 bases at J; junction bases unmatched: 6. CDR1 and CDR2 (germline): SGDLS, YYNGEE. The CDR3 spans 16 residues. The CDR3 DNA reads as TGTGCCAGCAGCGTAGATACTAGCGGGAGGCCTAATACGCAGTATTTT. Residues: CASSVDTSGRPNTQYF. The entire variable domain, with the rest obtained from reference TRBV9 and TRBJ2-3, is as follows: DSGVTQTPKHLITATGQRVTLRCSPRSGDLSVYWYQQSLDQGLQFLIQYYNGEERAKGNILERFSAQQFPDLHSELNLSSLELGDSALYFCASSVDTSGRPNTQYFGPGTRLTVL.

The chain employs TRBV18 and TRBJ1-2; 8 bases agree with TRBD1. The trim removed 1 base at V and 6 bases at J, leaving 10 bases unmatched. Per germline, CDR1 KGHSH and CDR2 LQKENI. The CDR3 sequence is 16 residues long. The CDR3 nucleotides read TGTGCCAGCTCACCACTCCCGGACAGGGAGCTAAATGGCTACACCTTC. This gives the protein CASSPLPDRELNGYTF.

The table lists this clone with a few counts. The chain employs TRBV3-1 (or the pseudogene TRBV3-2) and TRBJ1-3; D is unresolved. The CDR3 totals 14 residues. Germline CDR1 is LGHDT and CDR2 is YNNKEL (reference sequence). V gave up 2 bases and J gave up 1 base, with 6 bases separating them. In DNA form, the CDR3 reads TGTGCCAGCAGCCAAAGAGGGTCTGGAAACACCATATATTTT. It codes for CASSQRGSGNTIYF.

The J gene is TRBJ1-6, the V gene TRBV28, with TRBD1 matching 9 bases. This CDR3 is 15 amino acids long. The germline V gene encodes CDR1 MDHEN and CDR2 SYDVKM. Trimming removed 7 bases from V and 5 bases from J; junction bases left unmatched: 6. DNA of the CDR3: TGTGCCAGCATCGCAGACAGGGGGGATAATTCACCCCTCCACTTT. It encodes CASIADRGDNSPLHF. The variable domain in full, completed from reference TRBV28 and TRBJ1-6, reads DVKVTQSSRYLVKRTGEKVFLECVQDMDHENMFWYRQDPGLGLRLIYFSYDVKMKEKGDIPEGYSVSREKKERFSLILESASTNQTSMYLCASIADRGDNSPLHFGNGTRLTVT.

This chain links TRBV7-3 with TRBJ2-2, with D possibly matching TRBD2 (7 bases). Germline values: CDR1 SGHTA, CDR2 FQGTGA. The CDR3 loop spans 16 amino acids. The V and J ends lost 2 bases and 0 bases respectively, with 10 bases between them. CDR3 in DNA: TGTGCCAGCAGCTTATCGGGGGGCCCGAACACCGGGGAGCTGTTTTTT. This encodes CASSLSGGPNTGELFF.

The CDR3 loop is CASSPRSSYNEQFF. CDR3 nucleotides: TGTGCCAGCAGTCCTCGCAGCTCCTACAATGAGCAGTTCTTC. The gene calls are TRBV27 and TRBJ2-1; D is undetermined. From germline, CDR1 is MNHEY and CDR2 SMNVEV (reference sequence). The CDR3 sequence is 14 residues long. V shed 5 bases and J shed 0 bases, with 8 bases lying between them.

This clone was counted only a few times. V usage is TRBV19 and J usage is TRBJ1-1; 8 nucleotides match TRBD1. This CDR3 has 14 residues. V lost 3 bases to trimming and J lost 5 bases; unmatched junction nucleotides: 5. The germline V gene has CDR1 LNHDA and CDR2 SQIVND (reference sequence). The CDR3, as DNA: TGTGCCAGTAGTATTCACAGGGGGAGGACTGAAGCTTTCTTT. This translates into CASSIHRGRTEAFF.